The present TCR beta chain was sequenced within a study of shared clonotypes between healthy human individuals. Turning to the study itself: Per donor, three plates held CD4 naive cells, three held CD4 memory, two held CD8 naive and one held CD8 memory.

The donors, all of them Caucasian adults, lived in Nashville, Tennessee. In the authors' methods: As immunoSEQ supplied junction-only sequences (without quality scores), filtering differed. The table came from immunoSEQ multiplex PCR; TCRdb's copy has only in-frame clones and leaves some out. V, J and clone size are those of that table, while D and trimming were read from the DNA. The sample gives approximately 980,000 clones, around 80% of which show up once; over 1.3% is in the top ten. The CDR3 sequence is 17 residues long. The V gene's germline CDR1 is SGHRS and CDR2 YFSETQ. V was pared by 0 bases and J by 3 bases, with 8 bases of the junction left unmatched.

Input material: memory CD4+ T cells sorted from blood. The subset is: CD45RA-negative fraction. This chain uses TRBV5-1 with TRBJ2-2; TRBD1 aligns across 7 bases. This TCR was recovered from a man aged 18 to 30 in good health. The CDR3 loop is CASSLDHRGLDTGELFF. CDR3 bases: TGCGCCAGCAGCTTGGACCACAGGGGTTTGGACACCGGGGAGCTGTTTTTT.